This TCR beta chain was recovered during a study of shared clonotypes between healthy human individuals. Points from the study as a whole: Naive subsets, compared against memory subsets, generally had larger estimated richness values. It was observed that roughly 4.8% of naive CD4 clonotypes were shared across a handful of donors.

The study enrolled healthy HIV-negative adults without recent acute infections or vaccinations as donors. CDR1 is SEHNR, CDR2 FQNEAQ, per germline (reference sequence). The CDR3 spans 14 residues. With 1 base removed from V and 5 bases from J, the gap between germline ends came to 10 bases. Some clones are missing from TCRdb's copy, which holds only in-frame ones; the method was immunoSEQ multiplex PCR. This table holds 400,000 to 600,000 clones, more than 95% found once. Comments on this clone: Antigen unknown.

The chain joins TRBV7-9 to TRBJ2-3; no firm D call. Source material: naive CD4+ T cells sorted from blood. Subset described: CD45RA+ positively selected. This receptor was identified in a woman aged 30 to 39 in good health. The CDR3 spells CASSLDLGRDTQYF. The CDR3 bases are TGTGCCAGCAGCTTAGACCTGGGTCGAGATACGCAGTATTTT.